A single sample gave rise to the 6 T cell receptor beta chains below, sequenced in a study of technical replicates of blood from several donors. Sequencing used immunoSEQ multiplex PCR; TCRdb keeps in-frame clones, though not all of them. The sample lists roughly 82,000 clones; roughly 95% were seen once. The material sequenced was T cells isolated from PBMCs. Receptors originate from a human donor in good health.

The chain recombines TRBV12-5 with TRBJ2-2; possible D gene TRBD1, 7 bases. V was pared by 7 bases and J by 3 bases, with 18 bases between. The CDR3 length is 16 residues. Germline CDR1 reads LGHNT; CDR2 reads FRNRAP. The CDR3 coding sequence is TGTGCTAGTGATGAACAGGGGAGGCCCTACACCGGGGAGCTGTTTTTT. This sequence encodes CASDEQGRPYTGELFF. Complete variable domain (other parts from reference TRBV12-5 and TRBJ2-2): DARVTQTPRHKVTEMGQEVTMRCQPILGHNTVFWYRQTMMQGLELLAYFRNRAPLDDSGMPKDRFSAEMPDATLATLKIQPSEPRDSAVYFCASDEQGRPYTGELFFGEGSRLTVL.

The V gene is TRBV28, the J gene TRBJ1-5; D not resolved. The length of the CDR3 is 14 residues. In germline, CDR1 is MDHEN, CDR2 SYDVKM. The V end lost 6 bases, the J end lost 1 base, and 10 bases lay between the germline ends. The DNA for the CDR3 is TGTGCCAGCAGCCCCCCGGGGAGCAATCAGCCCCAGCATTTT. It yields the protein CASSPPGSNQPQHF.

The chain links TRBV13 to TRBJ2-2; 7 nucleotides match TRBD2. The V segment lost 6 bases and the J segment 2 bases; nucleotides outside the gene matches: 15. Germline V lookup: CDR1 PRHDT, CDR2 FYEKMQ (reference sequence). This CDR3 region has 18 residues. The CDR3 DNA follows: TGTGCCAGCAGTTTTTTCGGTGGAAGCGGGGCTAACACCGGGGAGCTGTTTTTT. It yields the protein CASSFFGGSGANTGELFF.

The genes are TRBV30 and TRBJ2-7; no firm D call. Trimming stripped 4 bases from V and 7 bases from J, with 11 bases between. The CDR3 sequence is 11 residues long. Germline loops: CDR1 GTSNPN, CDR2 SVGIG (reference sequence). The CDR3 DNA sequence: TGTGCCTGGAATGTTCGAGGAGAGCAGTACTTC. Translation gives CAWNVRGEQYF.

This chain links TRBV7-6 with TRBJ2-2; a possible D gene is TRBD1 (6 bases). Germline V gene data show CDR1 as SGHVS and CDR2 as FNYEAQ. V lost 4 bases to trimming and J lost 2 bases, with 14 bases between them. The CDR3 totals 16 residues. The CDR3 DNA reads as TGTGCCAGCAGCTGGGACACGATGGACAACACCGGGGAGCTGTTTTTT. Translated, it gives CASSWDTMDNTGELFF.

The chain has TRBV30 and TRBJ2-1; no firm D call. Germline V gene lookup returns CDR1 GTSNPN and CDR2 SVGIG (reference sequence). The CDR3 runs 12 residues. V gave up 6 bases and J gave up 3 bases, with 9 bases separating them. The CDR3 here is CACETDYNEQFF. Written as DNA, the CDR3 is TGTGCCTGCGAGACTGACTACAATGAGCAGTTCTTC.